The present T cell receptor (beta chain) was sequenced within a study of vaccination and CD4 T cells after COVID-19. TCRdb recomputed calls from the PCR reads with MiXCR, one row per CDR3 protein. The sample shows about 21,000 distinct CDR3 sequences, more than 45% of them seen only once. Concerning this clonotype: Its cognate antigen is unknown.

J lost 4 bases, V lost 3 bases, and 9 bases had no gene match. CDR3 length equals 15 residues. In germline, CDR1 is SEHNR, CDR2 FQNEAQ (reference sequence). Whole-study results and caveats: Spike mono-reactivity was the property of 304 of 307 vaccine-specific clones in convalescent patients.

The clonotype comes from a human donor who had recovered from COVID-19. V usage is TRBV7-9 and J usage is TRBJ2-7; 7 nucleotides agree with TRBD1. The sequences come from CD4+ T cells from blood, collected before SARS-CoV-2 vaccination. DNA of the CDR3: TGTGCCAGCAGCTTGGGGTTCGGACAGGCGTACGAGCAGTACTTC. Translation gives CASSLGFGQAYEQYF. Using reference TRBV7-9 and TRBJ2-7 for the parts outside the CDR3, the full variable domain is DTGVSQNPRHKITKRGQNVTFRCDPISEHNRLYWYRQTLGQGPEFLTYFQNEAQLEKSRLLSDRFSAERPKGSFSTLEIQRTEQGDSAMYLCASSLGFGQAYEQYFGPGTRLTVT.